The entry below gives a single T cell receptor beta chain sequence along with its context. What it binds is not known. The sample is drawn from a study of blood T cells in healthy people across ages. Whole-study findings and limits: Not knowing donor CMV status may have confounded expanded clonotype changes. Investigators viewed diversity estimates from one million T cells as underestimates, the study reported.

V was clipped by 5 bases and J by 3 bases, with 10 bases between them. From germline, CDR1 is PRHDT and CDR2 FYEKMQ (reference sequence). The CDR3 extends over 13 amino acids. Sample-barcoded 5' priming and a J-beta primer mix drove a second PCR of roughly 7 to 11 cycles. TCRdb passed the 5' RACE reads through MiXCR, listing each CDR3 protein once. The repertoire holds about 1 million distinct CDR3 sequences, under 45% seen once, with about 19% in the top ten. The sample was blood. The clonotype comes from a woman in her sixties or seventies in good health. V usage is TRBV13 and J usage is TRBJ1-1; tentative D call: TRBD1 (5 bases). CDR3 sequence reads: CASSGRDHTEAFF. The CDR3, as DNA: TGTGCCAGCAGCGGCAGGGACCACACTGAAGCTTTCTTT.